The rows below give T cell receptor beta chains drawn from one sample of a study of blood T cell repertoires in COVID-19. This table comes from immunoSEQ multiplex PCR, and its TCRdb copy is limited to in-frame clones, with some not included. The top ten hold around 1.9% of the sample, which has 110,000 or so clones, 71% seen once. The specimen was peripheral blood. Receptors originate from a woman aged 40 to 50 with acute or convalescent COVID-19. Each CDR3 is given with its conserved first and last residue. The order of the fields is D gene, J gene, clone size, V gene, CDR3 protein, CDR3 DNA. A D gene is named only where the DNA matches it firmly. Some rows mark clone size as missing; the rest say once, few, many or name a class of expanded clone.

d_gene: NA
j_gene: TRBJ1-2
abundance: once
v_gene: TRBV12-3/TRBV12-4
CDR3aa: CASSLRRTYGYTF
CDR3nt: TGTGCCAGCAGTCTAAGACGGACTTATGGCTACACCTTC

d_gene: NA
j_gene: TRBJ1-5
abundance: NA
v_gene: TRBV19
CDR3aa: CASRLGGNQPQHF
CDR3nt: TGTGCCAGCCGACTGGGGGGGAATCAGCCCCAGCATTTT

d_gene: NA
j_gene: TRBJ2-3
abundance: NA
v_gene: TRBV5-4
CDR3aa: CASSLPGFGTDTQYF
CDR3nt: TGTGCCAGCAGCTTGCCGGGGTTTGGCACAGATACGCAGTATTTT

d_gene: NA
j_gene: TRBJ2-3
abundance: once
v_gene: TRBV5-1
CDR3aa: CASSLVGGDTQYF
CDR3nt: TGCGCCAGCAGCTTGGTGGGAGGAGATACGCAGTATTTT

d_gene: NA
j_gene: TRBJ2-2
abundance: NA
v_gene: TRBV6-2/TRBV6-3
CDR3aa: CASSYPGRGNTGELFF
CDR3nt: TGTGCCAGCAGTTACCCGGGGCGGGGAAACACCGGGGAGCTGTTTTTT

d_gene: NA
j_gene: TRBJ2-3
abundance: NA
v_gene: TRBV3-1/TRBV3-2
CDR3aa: CASSQDLSEQSDTQYF
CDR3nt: TGTGCCAGCAGCCAAGATCTTAGCGAGCAATCGGATACGCAGTATTTT

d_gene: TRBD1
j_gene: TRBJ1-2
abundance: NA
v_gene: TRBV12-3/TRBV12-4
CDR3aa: CASSFTTGGGYTF
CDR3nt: TGTGCCAGCAGTTTCACCACAGGGGGTGGCTACACCTTC

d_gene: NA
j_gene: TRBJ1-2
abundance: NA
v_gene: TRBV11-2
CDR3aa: CASSPTGTQKRYTF
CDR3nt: TGTGCCAGCAGCCCTACCGGGACACAGAAACGCTACACCTTC

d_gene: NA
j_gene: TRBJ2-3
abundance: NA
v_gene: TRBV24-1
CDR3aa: CATSDYGRDGTDTQYF
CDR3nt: TGTGCCACCAGTGATTACGGCAGGGATGGGACAGATACGCAGTATTTT

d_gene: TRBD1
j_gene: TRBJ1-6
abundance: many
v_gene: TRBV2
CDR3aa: CASRAGTGVGSPLHF
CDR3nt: TGTGCCAGCAGGGCCGGGACAGGGGTAGGTTCACCCCTCCACTTT

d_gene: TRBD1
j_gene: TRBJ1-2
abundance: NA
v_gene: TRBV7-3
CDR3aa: CASSLNRGNGYTF
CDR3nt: TGTGCCAGCAGCTTAAACAGGGGCAATGGCTACACCTTC

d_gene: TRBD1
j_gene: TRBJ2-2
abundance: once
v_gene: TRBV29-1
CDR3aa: CSVRGTGGHGTGELFF
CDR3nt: TGCAGCGTTAGGGGAACAGGGGGCCATGGCACCGGGGAGCTGTTTTTT

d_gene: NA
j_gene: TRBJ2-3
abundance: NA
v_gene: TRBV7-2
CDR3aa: CATSRGAAVKTDTQYF
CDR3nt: TGTGCCACTTCCCGCGGGGCGGCGGTTAAAACAGATACGCAGTATTTT

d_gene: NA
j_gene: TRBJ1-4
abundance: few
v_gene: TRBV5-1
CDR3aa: CASSLGEQGFGEKLFF
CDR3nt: TGCGCCAGCAGCTTGGGAGAACAGGGTTTTGGTGAAAAACTGTTTTTT

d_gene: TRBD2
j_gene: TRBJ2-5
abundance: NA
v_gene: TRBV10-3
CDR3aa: CAVASGKETQYF
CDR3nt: TGTGCCGTTGCTAGCGGGAAGGAGACCCAGTACTTC

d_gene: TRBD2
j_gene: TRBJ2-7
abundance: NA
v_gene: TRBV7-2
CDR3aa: CASSLLRDYSYEQYF
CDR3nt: TGTGCCAGCAGTTTGCTCCGGGACTACTCCTACGAGCAGTACTTC

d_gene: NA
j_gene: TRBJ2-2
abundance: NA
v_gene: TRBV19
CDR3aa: CASQQVNTGELFF
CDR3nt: TGTGCCAGCCAACAGGTGAACACCGGGGAGCTGTTTTTT

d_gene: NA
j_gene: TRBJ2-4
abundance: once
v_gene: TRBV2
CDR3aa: CASTHRADIQYF
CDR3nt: TGTGCCAGCACCCACAGGGCGGACATTCAGTACTTC

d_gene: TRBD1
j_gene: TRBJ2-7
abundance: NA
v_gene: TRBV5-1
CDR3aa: CASSPGTEPYVQYF
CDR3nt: TGCGCCAGCAGTCCCGGGACAGAACCTTACGTGCAGTACTTC

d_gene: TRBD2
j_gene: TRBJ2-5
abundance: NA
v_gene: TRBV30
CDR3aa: CAWGAGGGSETQYF
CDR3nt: TGTGCCTGGGGTGCCGGGGGGGGGAGCGAGACCCAGTACTTC

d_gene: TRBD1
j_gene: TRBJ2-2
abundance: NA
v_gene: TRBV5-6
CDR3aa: CASSLPYRGTGELFF
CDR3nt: TGTGCCAGCAGCTTGCCGTACAGGGGCACCGGGGAGCTGTTTTTT

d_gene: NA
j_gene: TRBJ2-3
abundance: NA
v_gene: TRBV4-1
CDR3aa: CASSQDARSGDTQYF
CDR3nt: TGCGCCAGCAGCCAAGACGCCAGGTCCGGAGATACGCAGTATTTT

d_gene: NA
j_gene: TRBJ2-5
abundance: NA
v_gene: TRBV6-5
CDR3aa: CASSYSTAQETQYF
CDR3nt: TGTGCCAGCAGTTACTCGACAGCACAAGAGACCCAGTACTTC

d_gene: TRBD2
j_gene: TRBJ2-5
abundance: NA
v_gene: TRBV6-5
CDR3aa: CASRPTSGGGETQYF
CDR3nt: TGTGCCAGCAGGCCCACTAGCGGGGGCGGGGAGACCCAGTACTTC

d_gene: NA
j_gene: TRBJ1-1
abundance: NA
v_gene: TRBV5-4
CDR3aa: CASSRGGNTEAFF
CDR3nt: TGTGCCAGCAGCAGGGGGGGGAACACTGAAGCTTTCTTT

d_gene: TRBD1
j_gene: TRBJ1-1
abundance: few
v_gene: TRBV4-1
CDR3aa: CASSPTPGQGTEAFF
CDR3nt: TGCGCCAGCAGCCCAACCCCGGGACAGGGGACTGAAGCTTTCTTT

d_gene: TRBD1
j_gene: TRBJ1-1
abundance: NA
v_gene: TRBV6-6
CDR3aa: CASSTRGLEAFF
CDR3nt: TGTGCCAGCAGCACTAGGGGGCTTGAAGCTTTCTTT

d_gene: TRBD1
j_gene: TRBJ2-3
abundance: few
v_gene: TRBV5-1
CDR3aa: CASSFGQGRTDTQYF
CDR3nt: TGCGCCAGCAGCTTTGGACAGGGTCGCACAGATACGCAGTATTTT

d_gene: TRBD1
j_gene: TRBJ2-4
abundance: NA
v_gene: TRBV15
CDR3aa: CATSRTFLDRAGKNIQYF
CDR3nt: TGTGCCACCAGCAGAACCTTCCTTGACAGGGCCGGCAAAAACATTCAGTACTTC

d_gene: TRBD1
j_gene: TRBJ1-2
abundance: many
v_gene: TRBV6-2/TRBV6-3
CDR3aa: CASSGGQLSNYGYTF
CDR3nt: TGTGCCAGCAGTGGGGGACAGCTATCTAACTATGGCTACACCTTC

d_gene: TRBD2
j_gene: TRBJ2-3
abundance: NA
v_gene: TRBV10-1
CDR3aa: CASSRSGGTGDTQYF
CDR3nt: TGCGCCAGCTCGAGGAGCGGGGGGACGGGGGATACGCAGTATTTT

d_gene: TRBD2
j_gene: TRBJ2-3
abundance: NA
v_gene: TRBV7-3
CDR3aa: CASSLMAGGHGDTQYF
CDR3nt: TGTGCCAGCAGCTTAATGGCGGGGGGGCATGGAGATACGCAGTATTTT

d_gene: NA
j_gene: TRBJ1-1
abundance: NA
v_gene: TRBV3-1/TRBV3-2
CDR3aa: CASSQGLGAEAFF
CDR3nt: TGTGCCAGCAGCCAAGGTCTGGGAGCTGAAGCTTTCTTT

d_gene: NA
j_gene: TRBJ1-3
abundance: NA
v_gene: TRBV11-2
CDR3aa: CASSALAYSGNTIYF
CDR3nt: TGTGCCAGCAGCGCCCTGGCTTACTCTGGAAACACCATATATTTT

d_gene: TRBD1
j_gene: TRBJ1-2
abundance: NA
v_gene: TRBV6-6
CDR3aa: CASSYGGQNYGYTF
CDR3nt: TGTGCCAGCAGTTACGGGGGACAGAACTATGGCTACACCTTC

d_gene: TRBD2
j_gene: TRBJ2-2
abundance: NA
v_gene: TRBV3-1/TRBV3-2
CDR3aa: CPTSLSGGGLTGELFF
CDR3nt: TGTCCCACCAGCCTGAGCGGGGGGGGATTAACCGGGGAGCTGTTTTTT

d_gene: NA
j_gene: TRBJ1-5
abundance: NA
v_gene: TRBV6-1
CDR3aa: CASSESIGSNQPQHF
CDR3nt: TGTGCCAGCAGTGAGAGTATTGGTAGCAATCAGCCCCAGCATTTT

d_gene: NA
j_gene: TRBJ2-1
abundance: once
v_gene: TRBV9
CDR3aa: CASSDSTGDPRYNEQFF
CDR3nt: TGTGCCAGCAGCGACTCCACCGGGGATCCCCGGTACAATGAGCAGTTCTTC

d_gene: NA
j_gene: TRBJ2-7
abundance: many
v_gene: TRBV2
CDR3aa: CASSEARGPLYEQYF
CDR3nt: TGTGCCAGCAGTGAAGCGCGGGGGCCCCTTTACGAGCAGTACTTC

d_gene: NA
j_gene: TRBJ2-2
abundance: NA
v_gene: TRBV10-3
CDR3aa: CAISETSTGELFF
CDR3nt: TGTGCCATCAGTGAAACTAGTACGGGGGAGCTGTTTTTT

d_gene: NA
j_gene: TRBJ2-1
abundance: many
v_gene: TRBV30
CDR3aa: CAWSPGGSYNEQFF
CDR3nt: TGTGCCTGGAGCCCGGGGGGCTCGTACAATGAGCAGTTCTTC

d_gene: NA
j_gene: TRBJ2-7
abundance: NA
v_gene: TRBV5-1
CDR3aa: CASSQGGPTEQYF
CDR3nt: TGCGCCAGCAGCCAGGGTGGTCCGACTGAGCAGTACTTC

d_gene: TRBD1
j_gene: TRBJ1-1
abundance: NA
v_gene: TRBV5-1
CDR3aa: CASSPPTGYTEAFF
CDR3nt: TGCGCCAGCAGCCCCCCGACAGGGTACACTGAAGCTTTCTTT

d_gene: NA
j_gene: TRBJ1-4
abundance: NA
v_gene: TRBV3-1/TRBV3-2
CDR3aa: CASSQQVQTNEKLFF
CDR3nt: TGTGCCAGCAGCCAGCAGGTGCAGACTAATGAAAAACTGTTTTTT